The clone carrying this T cell receptor beta chain was seen a few times. This sample is part of a study of regulatory T cells in long-lasting Graves disease. Noted time point: newly diagnosed GD, antithyroid drugs for less than 3 months. PBMC-extracted RNA yielded the TCR library. CDR3-region Arm-PCR and iRepertoire HTBI primers produced the TCR beta libraries. TCRdb itself ran the multiplex PCR reads through MiXCR, one entry per CDR3 protein. Here the sample spans 400,000 to 500,000 distinct CDR3 sequences, about 15% being singletons. These same records also appear under a second study, on T cells in Graves' hyperthyroidism and ophthalmopathy. That report notes: From stable hyperthyroidism, ophthalmopathy was separated by a 13 V-J model.

The sample was peripheral blood mononuclear cells (PBMCs), taken at new diagnosis, from a patient treated with antithyroid drugs. The source is a woman between 40 and 50 years old with Graves disease.

The CDR3 sequence: CASSLLESLRADTQYF. DNA of the CDR3: TGTGCCAGCAGCTTATTGGAGTCTCTTCGGGCAGATACGCAGTATTTT. The chain employs TRBV7-2 and TRBJ2-3; D not certain. This CDR3 spans 16 amino acids. The germline V and J ends were trimmed by 2 bases and 4 bases, with 16 bases remaining between them. The germline gives CDR1 SGHTA, CDR2 FQGNSA. Combining the CDR3 with reference TRBV7-2 and TRBJ2-3 gives the whole variable domain GAGVSQSPSNKVTEKGKDVELRCDPISGHTALYWYRQSLGQGLEFLIYFQGNSAPDKSGLPSDRFSAERTGGSVSTLTIQRTQQEDSAVYLCASSLLESLRADTQYFGPGTRLTVL.